Listed below are T cell receptor beta chains from one sample, sequenced in a study of T-cell memory formation after mild COVID-19. TCRdb reanalysed the 5' RACE reads using MiXCR and keeps one entry per CDR3 protein. The repertoire holds about 470,000 distinct CDR3 sequences, with 15% to 20% as singletons. Specimen: PBMCs or a T cell subset sorted from them (not recorded which). The receptors originated from an adult woman who had mild COVID-19 (a few samples of this study predate the infection). Cell type and time point are not known. The CDR3 runs from the conserved cysteine through the conserved F or W. The order of the fields is clone size, J gene, V gene, D gene, CDR3 protein, CDR3 DNA. The D gene is left open where the match is weak. Clone size is stated in some rows and not others, as once, few, many or a class when expanded.

abundance: many; j_gene: TRBJ1-1; v_gene: TRBV12-3/TRBV12-4; d_gene: NA; CDR3aa: CASSPRLGVTEAFF; CDR3nt: TGTGCCAGCAGTCCTCGGCTGGGAGTCACTGAAGCTTTCTTT
abundance: NA; j_gene: TRBJ2-7; v_gene: TRBV2; d_gene: NA; CDR3aa: CASSGAGPYEQYF; CDR3nt: TGTGCCAGCAGCGGCGCGGGGCCCTACGAGCAGTACTTC
abundance: NA; j_gene: TRBJ2-1; v_gene: TRBV5-4; d_gene: TRBD2; CDR3aa: CASSRSGGVWNEQFF; CDR3nt: TGTGCCAGCAGCCGTAGCGGGGGGGTTTGGAATGAGCAGTTCTTC
abundance: few; j_gene: TRBJ2-5; v_gene: TRBV5-1; d_gene: NA; CDR3aa: CASSLVGAEETQYF; CDR3nt: TGCGCCAGCAGCTTGGTGGGGGCTGAAGAGACCCAGTACTTC
abundance: NA; j_gene: TRBJ1-2; v_gene: TRBV9; d_gene: NA; CDR3aa: CASTPGEIYGYTF; CDR3nt: TGTGCCAGCACCCCTGGGGAAATCTATGGCTACACCTTC
abundance: NA; j_gene: TRBJ2-1; v_gene: TRBV6-5; d_gene: TRBD2; CDR3aa: CASSGTRRLNEQFF; CDR3nt: TGTGCCAGCAGTGGGACTAGGCGCCTCAATGAGCAGTTCTTC
abundance: few; j_gene: TRBJ2-7; v_gene: TRBV10-3; d_gene: TRBD1; CDR3aa: CAISEGQGADEQYF; CDR3nt: TGTGCCATCAGTGAGGGACAGGGGGCTGACGAGCAGTACTTC
abundance: NA; j_gene: TRBJ2-3; v_gene: TRBV4-1; d_gene: NA; CDR3aa: CASSQVAVSTDTQYF; CDR3nt: TGCGCCAGCAGCCAAGTCGCGGTCTCCACAGATACGCAGTATTTT
abundance: few; j_gene: TRBJ2-3; v_gene: TRBV19; d_gene: NA; CDR3aa: CASSTRSEGTDTQYF; CDR3nt: TGTGCCAGTAGTACACGGTCAGAGGGCACAGATACGCAGTATTTT
abundance: NA; j_gene: TRBJ2-5; v_gene: TRBV10-3; d_gene: TRBD2; CDR3aa: CAISFRTSGGQETQYF; CDR3nt: TGTGCCATCAGTTTTAGGACTAGCGGGGGACAAGAGACCCAGTACTTC
abundance: few; j_gene: TRBJ2-7; v_gene: TRBV14; d_gene: TRBD2; CDR3aa: CASSQESAGVYEQYF; CDR3nt: TGTGCCAGCAGCCAAGAGTCAGCGGGAGTTTACGAGCAGTACTTC
abundance: NA; j_gene: TRBJ2-1; v_gene: TRBV6-4; d_gene: TRBD2; CDR3aa: CASSEWGLAVNEQFF; CDR3nt: TGTGCCAGCAGTGAATGGGGACTAGCGGTAAATGAGCAGTTCTTC
abundance: many; j_gene: TRBJ1-6; v_gene: TRBV7-6; d_gene: NA; CDR3aa: CASSLVEGVLENSPLHF; CDR3nt: TGTGCCAGCAGCTTAGTGGAGGGAGTGCTTGAGAATTCACCCCTCCACTTT
abundance: many; j_gene: TRBJ2-3; v_gene: TRBV5-1; d_gene: NA; CDR3aa: CASSLGRGIKDTQYF; CDR3nt: TGCGCCAGCAGCTTGGGCAGGGGAATTAAAGATACGCAGTATTTT
abundance: NA; j_gene: TRBJ2-7; v_gene: TRBV4-1; d_gene: NA; CDR3aa: CASSQDLNSFYEQYF; CDR3nt: TGCGCCAGCAGCCAAGATTTGAACAGCTTCTACGAGCAGTACTTC
abundance: NA; j_gene: TRBJ1-2; v_gene: TRBV24-1; d_gene: NA; CDR3aa: CATSDLGRGYGYTF; CDR3nt: TGTGCCACCAGTGATTTGGGACGTGGCTATGGCTACACCTTC
abundance: NA; j_gene: TRBJ1-3; v_gene: TRBV7-9; d_gene: NA; CDR3aa: CASSLGQFSSGNTIYF; CDR3nt: TGTGCCAGCAGCCTAGGACAGTTCTCCTCTGGAAACACCATATATTTT
abundance: NA; j_gene: TRBJ2-1; v_gene: TRBV10-3; d_gene: NA; CDR3aa: CAIRDEEKGEQFF; CDR3nt: TGTGCCATCCGCGACGAGGAGAAGGGTGAGCAGTTCTTC
abundance: NA; j_gene: TRBJ2-5; v_gene: TRBV9; d_gene: NA; CDR3aa: CASSREGSGETQYF; CDR3nt: TGTGCCAGCAGCCGGGAAGGAAGCGGAGAGACCCAGTACTTC
abundance: few; j_gene: TRBJ1-2; v_gene: TRBV5-1; d_gene: TRBD1; CDR3aa: CASSISGQGGYGYTF; CDR3nt: TGCGCCAGCAGCATTTCCGGACAGGGCGGGTATGGCTACACCTTC
abundance: many; j_gene: TRBJ2-3; v_gene: TRBV5-5; d_gene: NA; CDR3aa: CASSSRSGYDTQYF; CDR3nt: TGTGCCAGCAGCTCCAGGTCGGGGTACGATACGCAGTATTTT
abundance: few; j_gene: TRBJ1-2; v_gene: TRBV5-1; d_gene: TRBD1; CDR3aa: CASSLGGTAAGYTF; CDR3nt: TGCGCCAGCAGCTTGGGCGGGACAGCTGCTGGCTACACCTTC
abundance: few; j_gene: TRBJ1-1; v_gene: TRBV3-2; d_gene: NA; CDR3aa: CASSQDQEGTAFF; CDR3nt: TGTGCCAGCAGCCAAGACCAGGAAGGGACTGCTTTCTTT
abundance: NA; j_gene: TRBJ1-2; v_gene: TRBV27; d_gene: NA; CDR3aa: CASRPHWDGANYGYTF; CDR3nt: TGTGCCAGCAGGCCCCATTGGGACGGCGCTAACTATGGCTACACCTTC
abundance: few; j_gene: TRBJ2-5; v_gene: TRBV5-1; d_gene: NA; CDR3aa: CASSLNTAGVETQYF; CDR3nt: TGCGCCAGCAGCTTAAATACGGCAGGGGTAGAGACCCAGTACTTC
abundance: NA; j_gene: TRBJ2-5; v_gene: TRBV7-9; d_gene: TRBD2; CDR3aa: CASSAPPASGYQETQYF; CDR3nt: TGTGCCAGCAGCGCCCCCCCGGCTAGCGGGTACCAAGAGACCCAGTACTTC
abundance: NA; j_gene: TRBJ2-1; v_gene: TRBV6-1; d_gene: NA; CDR3aa: CASNGGWDLQFF; CDR3nt: TGTGCCAGCAATGGGGGTTGGGACTTGCAGTTCTTC
abundance: many; j_gene: TRBJ1-1; v_gene: TRBV4-1; d_gene: TRBD1; CDR3aa: CASSQKTGSPSEAFF; CDR3nt: TGCGCCAGCAGCCAAAAGACAGGGTCTCCTTCTGAAGCTTTCTTT
abundance: few; j_gene: TRBJ2-2; v_gene: TRBV30; d_gene: NA; CDR3aa: CAWSPTWGRVDPNTGELFF; CDR3nt: TGTGCCTGGTCCCCAACTTGGGGGCGCGTTGACCCGAACACCGGGGAGCTGTTTTTT
abundance: NA; j_gene: TRBJ1-4; v_gene: TRBV20-1; d_gene: NA; CDR3aa: CSASRTNEKLFF; CDR3nt: TGCAGTGCCAGTCGAACAAATGAAAAACTGTTTTTT
abundance: NA; j_gene: TRBJ1-1; v_gene: TRBV19; d_gene: NA; CDR3aa: CATHGTEAFF; CDR3nt: TGTGCCACCCACGGCACTGAAGCTTTCTTT
abundance: NA; j_gene: TRBJ2-7; v_gene: TRBV5-1; d_gene: NA; CDR3aa: CASSRDLIYEQYF; CDR3nt: TGCGCCAGCAGCCGGGACTTGATCTACGAGCAGTACTTC
abundance: NA; j_gene: TRBJ2-6; v_gene: TRBV5-1; d_gene: TRBD2; CDR3aa: CASSAGGTGANVLTF; CDR3nt: TGCGCCAGCAGCGCGGGGGGAACTGGGGCCAACGTCCTGACTTTC
abundance: few; j_gene: TRBJ2-5; v_gene: TRBV10-3; d_gene: TRBD1; CDR3aa: CAISASPGQGSSETQYF; CDR3nt: TGTGCCATCAGTGCCAGCCCGGGACAGGGGAGCTCAGAGACCCAGTACTTC
abundance: NA; j_gene: TRBJ2-7; v_gene: TRBV10-3; d_gene: NA; CDR3aa: CAISDRAATYEQYF; CDR3nt: TGTGCCATCAGTGACCGGGCAGCTACCTACGAGCAGTACTTC
abundance: NA; j_gene: TRBJ1-2; v_gene: TRBV5-5; d_gene: NA; CDR3aa: CASSWTVTPASNYGYTF; CDR3nt: TGTGCCAGCAGCTGGACAGTCACCCCAGCCTCCAACTATGGCTACACCTTC
abundance: few; j_gene: TRBJ2-5; v_gene: TRBV10-3; d_gene: TRBD2; CDR3aa: CAISEEAGGLETQYF; CDR3nt: TGTGCCATCAGTGAGGAAGCGGGAGGATTGGAGACCCAGTACTTC
abundance: NA; j_gene: TRBJ2-1; v_gene: TRBV11-3; d_gene: TRBD2; CDR3aa: CASSLVAGLAGDYNEQFF; CDR3nt: TGTGCCAGCAGCTTAGTAGCGGGACTAGCGGGAGACTACAATGAGCAGTTCTTC
abundance: NA; j_gene: TRBJ2-7; v_gene: TRBV13; d_gene: NA; CDR3aa: CASSSPVFSYEQYF; CDR3nt: TGTGCCAGCAGCTCGCCGGTCTTTTCCTACGAGCAGTACTTC
abundance: NA; j_gene: TRBJ2-1; v_gene: TRBV6-1; d_gene: NA; CDR3aa: CASSEGAGNEQFF; CDR3nt: TGTGCCAGCAGTGAAGGTGCTGGGAATGAGCAGTTCTTC
abundance: once; j_gene: TRBJ2-4; v_gene: TRBV27; d_gene: NA; CDR3aa: CASNPRDKTLAKNIQYF; CDR3nt: TGTGCCAGCAACCCCCGGGATAAGACCCTAGCCAAAAACATTCAGTACTTC
abundance: few; j_gene: TRBJ1-5; v_gene: TRBV12-3/TRBV12-4; d_gene: NA; CDR3aa: CASSLGLGGFDQPQHF; CDR3nt: TGTGCCAGCAGTTTAGGTTTGGGGGGTTTCGATCAGCCCCAGCATTTT
abundance: NA; j_gene: TRBJ2-3; v_gene: TRBV12-3/TRBV12-4; d_gene: TRBD1; CDR3aa: CASSHRGLGDTQYF; CDR3nt: TGTGCCAGCAGCCACAGGGGTCTCGGTGATACGCAGTATTTT
abundance: few; j_gene: TRBJ2-7; v_gene: TRBV11-2; d_gene: NA; CDR3aa: CASSLPEAPLYEQYF; CDR3nt: TGTGCCAGCAGCTTACCGGAGGCCCCACTCTACGAGCAGTACTTC
abundance: once; j_gene: TRBJ2-4; v_gene: TRBV2; d_gene: NA; CDR3aa: CASSESRRDGNIQYF; CDR3nt: TGTGCCAGCAGTGAGTCCCGGCGGGATGGAAACATTCAGTACTTC
abundance: few; j_gene: TRBJ2-1; v_gene: TRBV20-1; d_gene: TRBD1; CDR3aa: CSAYPDRGSYNEQFF; CDR3nt: TGCAGTGCTTACCCAGACAGGGGATCCTACAATGAGCAGTTCTTC
abundance: few; j_gene: TRBJ2-7; v_gene: TRBV4-3; d_gene: NA; CDR3aa: CASSQGPGLYVYEQYF; CDR3nt: TGCGCCAGCAGCCAAGGACCGGGACTTTACGTATACGAGCAGTACTTC
abundance: NA; j_gene: TRBJ2-7; v_gene: TRBV6-2/TRBV6-3; d_gene: NA; CDR3aa: CASRLTESSYEQYF; CDR3nt: TGTGCCAGCAGATTGACCGAGAGCTCCTACGAGCAGTACTTC